These 22 T cell receptor beta chains came from one sample sequenced in a study of shared clonotypes between healthy human individuals. Only in-frame clones appear in the TCRdb table, and some are missing; sequencing was by immunoSEQ multiplex PCR. The top ten clones hold 0.39% of a sample with more than 2,000,000 clones, 93% of them seen once. The sequenced material came from naive CD4+ T cells from PBMCs. Subset: CD45RA+ positively selected. Receptors originate from a man aged 18 to 35 in good health. Some clones in this sample may be carry-over from other donors' samples.

The V and J genes are TRBV5-5 and TRBJ2-1; D is perhaps TRBD1 (6 bases). The ends were cut back, 0 bases at V and 8 bases at J, with 12 bases in the middle. This CDR3 region has 14 residues. Germline CDR1 and CDR2: SGHKS and YYEKEE (reference sequence). In DNA form, the CDR3 reads TGTGCCAGCAGCTTGGGTCAGGGGAGATATGAGCAGTTCTTC. It codes for CASSLGQGRYEQFF.

The V and J genes are TRBV5-4 and TRBJ2-2; a weak D match, TRBD2 (5 bases). CDR1 SGHNT and CDR2 YYREEE come from the germline V gene (reference sequence). V was trimmed by 4 bases and J by 7 bases, leaving 11 bases between them. The CDR3 totals 13 residues. Here the CDR3 DNA reads TGTGCCAGCAGCCCTTCTGAGGGCGGGGAGCTGTTTTTT. Protein: CASSPSEGGELFF.

The genes are TRBV5-6 and TRBJ2-1; no clear D gene. Germline CDR1 and CDR2: SGHDT and YYEEEE. The V end lost 4 bases, the J end lost 2 bases, and 16 bases lay between the germline ends. This CDR3 has 16 amino acids. The CDR3 DNA is TGTGCCAGCAGCGTGACTGCCCACCTGGCCTACAATGAGCAGTTCTTC. Encoded protein: CASSVTAHLAYNEQFF. Combining the CDR3 with reference TRBV5-6 and TRBJ2-1 gives the whole variable domain DAGVTQSPTHLIKTRGQQVTLRCSPKSGHDTVSWYQQALGQGPQFIFQYYEEEERQRGNFPDRFSGHQFPNYSSELNVNALLLGDSALYLCASSVTAHLAYNEQFFGPGTRLTVL.

This clone was seen a single time. The chain employs TRBV20-1 and TRBJ2-5; D is unresolved. Per the germline V gene, CDR1 is DFQATT and CDR2 is SNEGSKA (reference sequence). Trimming shortened V by 6 bases and J by 5 bases, and 10 bases separated the two germline ends. The CDR3 covers 11 residues. CDR3 sequence: CSAPGGETQYF. As DNA, the CDR3 is TGCAGTGCCCCCGGTGGCGAGACCCAGTACTTC.

This clone has only one observation. This chain's CDR3 is CASSLLGTSGNQPQHF. CDR3 sequence (DNA): TGTGCCAGCAGTTTGTTGGGGACTAGCGGCAATCAGCCCCAGCATTTT. The chain combines TRBV28 with TRBJ1-5, with D tentatively TRBD1 (5 bases). V gave up 3 bases and J gave up 2 bases, with 14 bases separating them. The CDR3 totals 16 residues. CDR1 and CDR2 from the germline V gene are MDHEN and SYDVKM.

This clone was seen only a few times. The J gene is TRBJ1-3, the V gene TRBV4-1; D remains unclear. V was cut by 4 bases and J by 3 bases, with 16 bases left in between. In germline, CDR1 is MGHRA, CDR2 YSYEKL. CDR3 length equals 16 residues. DNA of the CDR3: TGCGCCAGCAGCCGGGCATTTTCGGGCGGTGGAAACACCATATATTTT. Encoded protein: CASSRAFSGGGNTIYF.

The chain combines TRBV18 with TRBJ1-2, with 9 bases lining up with TRBD1. V trimming: 6 bases; J trimming: 6 bases; junction bases outside the gene matches: 8. The CDR3 extends over 14 amino acids. Germline V gene data show CDR1 as KGHSH and CDR2 as LQKENI. In nucleotides, the CDR3 is TGTGCCAGCTCGTCCAAACAGGGGGCTGATGGCTACACCTTC. Encoded protein: CASSSKQGADGYTF. The variable domain in full, with the rest retrieved from reference TRBV18 and TRBJ1-2, is NAGVMQNPRHLVRRRGQEARLRCSPMKGHSHVYWYRQLPEEGLKFMVYLQKENIIDESGMPKERFSAEFPKEGPSILRIQQVVRGDSAAYFCASSSKQGADGYTFGSGTRLTVV.

This chain joins TRBV28 and TRBJ2-7; 9 nucleotides agree with TRBD1. This CDR3 region has 15 residues. Looked up from germline, CDR1 is MDHEN and CDR2 is SYDVKM. V dropped 5 bases and J dropped 5; count of bases not matched to a gene: 10. This chain's CDR3 is CASSHSRDRVNEQYF. The CDR3 DNA follows: TGTGCCAGCAGTCATTCCCGGGACAGGGTCAACGAGCAGTACTTC.

The chain recombines TRBV4-2 with TRBJ2-1, with D possibly being TRBD2 (5 bases). CDR1 and CDR2 (germline): LGHNA, YNFKEQ. This CDR3 region has 15 residues. The germline V and J ends were trimmed by 4 bases and 9 bases, with 19 bases remaining between them. The CDR3 region is CASSLFRGRIGEQFF. The CDR3 coding sequence is TGTGCCAGCAGCCTCTTTCGAGGGAGAATAGGTGAGCAGTTCTTC.

V usage is TRBV19 and J usage is TRBJ1-1; possible D gene TRBD1, 5 bases. This CDR3 spans 15 amino acids. V was shortened by 5 bases and J by 4 bases, with 17 bases between the two germline ends. CDR1 LNHDA and CDR2 SQIVND come from the germline V gene (reference sequence). CDR3 coding DNA: TGTGCCAGTAGTCCGATCGACAGACGAGGCACTGAAGCTTTCTTT. As protein: CASSPIDRRGTEAFF.

The chain recombines TRBV18 with TRBJ2-1; possible D gene TRBD2, 6 bases. Trimming left V 4 bases short and J 3 bases short, with 22 bases between. Germline CDR1 reads KGHSH; CDR2 reads LQKENI. The CDR3 extends over 18 amino acids. CDR3 nucleotides: TGTGCCAGCTCACTCTTCCAGCGGAGGGCGTCATACTACAATGAGCAGTTCTTC. This encodes CASSLFQRRASYYNEQFF.

J is TRBJ2-3 and V is TRBV5-1; D gene unclear. This CDR3 has 15 amino acids. Germline V gene lookup returns CDR1 SGHRS and CDR2 YFSETQ. V was cut by 0 bases and J by 1 base, with 9 bases left in between. The CDR3 protein is CASSLVQARTDTQYF. The CDR3 DNA is TGCGCCAGCAGCTTGGTTCAGGCGCGCACAGATACGCAGTATTTT.

Concerning this clone itself: Other DNA sequences in the sample encode the same CDR3. The chain recombines TRBV5-1 with TRBJ2-1; tentative D call: TRBD2 (5 bases). The V and J ends lost 0 bases and 1 base respectively, with 8 bases between them. This CDR3 contains 15 residues. Germline values: CDR1 SGHRS, CDR2 YFSETQ. CDR3 in amino acids: CASSLGSGSYNEQFF. Written as DNA, the CDR3 is TGCGCCAGCAGCTTGGGGTCGGGATCCTACAATGAGCAGTTCTTC. The full variable domain, with the rest looked up from reference TRBV5-1 and TRBJ2-1, is KAGVTQTPRYLIKTRGQQVTLSCSPISGHRSVSWYQQTPGQGLQFLFEYFSETQRNKGNFPGRFSGRQFSNSRSEMNVSTLELGDSALYLCASSLGSGSYNEQFFGPGTRLTVL.

CDR3 sequence (DNA): TGCGCCAGCGCCCGGGATAACTACGAGCAGTACTTC. This sequence encodes CASARDNYEQYF. The rearrangement uses TRBV5-1 and TRBJ2-7, with a possible D match to TRBD2 (5 bases). The CDR3 extends over 12 amino acids. V lost 7 bases, J lost 3 bases, and 11 bases lay in between. Germline CDR1 SGHRS, CDR2 YFSETQ.

J is TRBJ1-1 and V is TRBV30; TRBD1 might be the D (5 bases). Germline V lookup: CDR1 GTSNPN, CDR2 SVGIG (reference sequence). Trimming took 0 bases from V and 9 from J, leaving 23 bases between them. CDR3 length: 16 amino acids. In DNA, the CDR3 is TGTGCCTGGAGTGTACAAGAGTGGGGACGGGGGAAAAAAGCTTTCTTT. This gives the protein CAWSVQEWGRGKKAFF. Full variable domain (rest looked up from reference TRBV30 and TRBJ1-1): SQTIHQWPATLVQPVGSPLSLECTVEGTSNPNLYWYRQAAGRGLQLLFYSVGIGQISSEVPQNLSASRPQDRQFILSSKKLLLSDSGFYLCAWSVQEWGRGKKAFFGQGTRLTVV.

The V call is TRBV10-3, the J call TRBJ2-5, with 8 bases fitting TRBD1. CDR3 length: 16 residues. The J segment lost 1 base and the V segment lost 4 bases, leaving 8 bases of the junction unmatched. Germline lookup yields CDR1 ENHRY and CDR2 SYGVKD. The CDR3 is CAISGGTGGTQETQYF. In DNA, the CDR3 is TGTGCCATCAGTGGGGGAACAGGGGGGACCCAAGAGACCCAGTACTTC.

The chain uses TRBV7-9 and TRBJ2-7, with D unresolved. CDR3 length: 16 amino acids. V lost 4 bases and J 2 bases, leaving 18 bases between the germline ends. Germline values: CDR1 SEHNR, CDR2 FQNEAQ (reference sequence). CDR3 loop: CASSSLVGSRPYEQYF. In nucleotides, the CDR3 is TGTGCCAGCAGCTCGCTTGTTGGCAGCAGGCCCTACGAGCAGTACTTC.

The chain has TRBV14 and TRBJ1-4; 8 bases align to TRBD1. Germline V gives CDR1 SGHDN, CDR2 FVKESK. The CDR3 covers 16 residues. J was trimmed by 11 bases and V by 0 bases; bases with no gene match: 11. The CDR3: CASSQEFADRALKLFF. The CDR3 bases are TGTGCCAGCAGCCAAGAATTCGCGGACAGGGCTTTGAAACTGTTTTTT. Using reference TRBV14 and TRBJ1-4 for the parts outside the CDR3, the full variable domain is EAGVTQFPSHSVIEKGQTVTLRCDPISGHDNLYWYRRVMGKEIKFLLHFVKESKQDESGMPNNRFLAERTGGTYSTLKVQPAELEDSGVYFCASSQEFADRALKLFFGSGTQLSVL.

The gene calls are TRBV7-8 and TRBJ1-1, with TRBD1 as a possible D gene (5 bases). V lost 7 bases and J lost 11, with 26 bases in between. CDR3 length equals 15 residues. Germline loops: CDR1 SGHVS, CDR2 FQNEAQ. CDR3 loop: CASTGRFNPLHRAFF. CDR3 bases: TGTGCCAGCACGGGGCGATTCAATCCCCTACACCGGGCTTTCTTT.

This chain links TRBV5-4 with TRBJ2-7; tentative D call: TRBD2 (5 bases). The CDR3 covers 14 residues. The germline gives CDR1 SGHNT, CDR2 YYREEE (reference sequence). Deletions cut 0 bases from V and 0 bases from J, with 7 bases between. For the CDR3, the DNA is TGTGCCAGCAGCTTGGAGCGGAACTCCTACGAGCAGTACTTC. Residues: CASSLERNSYEQYF.

The chain links TRBV19 to TRBJ1-2; TRBD1 is a possible D gene (6 bases). Germline-derived CDR1 and CDR2 are LNHDA and SQIVND (reference sequence). CDR3 length equals 14 residues. V shed 9 bases and J shed 8 bases, with 22 bases lying between them. The CDR3 region is CASKEGGGTAGYTF. The CDR3 DNA reads as TGTGCCAGCAAAGAGGGGGGAGGGACGGCCGGCTACACCTTC.

This sequence joins TRBV9 and TRBJ2-7, with 9 bases lining up with TRBD2. Germline CDR1 reads SGDLS; CDR2 reads YYNGEE. The CDR3 consists of 15 residues. The J segment lost 2 bases and the V segment lost 1 base, leaving 4 bases of the junction unmatched. CDR3: CASSVRTSAPYEQYF. DNA of the CDR3: TGTGCCAGCAGCGTACGGACTAGCGCACCCTACGAGCAGTACTTC.